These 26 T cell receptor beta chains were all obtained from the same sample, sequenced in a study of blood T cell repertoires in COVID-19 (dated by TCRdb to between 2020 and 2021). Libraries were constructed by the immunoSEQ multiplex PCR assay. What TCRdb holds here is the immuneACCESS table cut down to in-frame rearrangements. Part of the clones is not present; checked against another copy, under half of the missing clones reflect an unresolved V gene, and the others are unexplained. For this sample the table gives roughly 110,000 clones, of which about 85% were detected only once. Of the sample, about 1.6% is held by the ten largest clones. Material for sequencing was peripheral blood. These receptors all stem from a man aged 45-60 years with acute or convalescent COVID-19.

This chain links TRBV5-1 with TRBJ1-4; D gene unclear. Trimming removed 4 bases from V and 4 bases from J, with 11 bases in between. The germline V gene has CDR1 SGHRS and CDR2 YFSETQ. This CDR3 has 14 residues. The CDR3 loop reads CASSLSGVNEKLFF. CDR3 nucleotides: TGCGCCAGCAGCCTATCCGGTGTTAATGAAAAACTGTTTTTT.

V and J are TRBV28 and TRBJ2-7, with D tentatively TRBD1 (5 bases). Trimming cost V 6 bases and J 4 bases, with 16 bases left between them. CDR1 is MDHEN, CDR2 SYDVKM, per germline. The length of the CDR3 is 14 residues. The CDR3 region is CASRGAGETYEQYF. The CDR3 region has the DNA TGTGCCAGCAGAGGGGCAGGTGAAACATACGAGCAGTACTTC.

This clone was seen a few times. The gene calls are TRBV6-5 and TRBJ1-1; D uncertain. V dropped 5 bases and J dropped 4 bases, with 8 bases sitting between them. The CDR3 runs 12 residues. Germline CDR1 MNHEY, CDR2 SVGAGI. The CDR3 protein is CASSNPLTEAFF. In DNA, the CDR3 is TGTGCCAGCAGTAATCCTCTCACTGAAGCTTTCTTT.

The CDR3 reads CASSLEQGVRTEAFF. The CDR3 DNA sequence: TGTGCCAGCAGCTTAGAGCAGGGGGTTCGTACTGAAGCTTTCTTT. The rearrangement links TRBV11-2 to TRBJ1-1; the match to TRBD1 covers 7 bases. The CDR3 consists of 15 residues. Germline V gene data show CDR1 as SGHAT and CDR2 as FQNNGV. The V segment lost 0 bases and the J segment 5 bases; nucleotides outside the gene matches: 6.

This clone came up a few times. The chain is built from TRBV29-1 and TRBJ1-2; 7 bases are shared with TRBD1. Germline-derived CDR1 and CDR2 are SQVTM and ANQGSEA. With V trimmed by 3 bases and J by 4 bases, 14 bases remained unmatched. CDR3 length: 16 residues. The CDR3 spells CSVDGAGGATGYGYTF. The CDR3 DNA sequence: TGCAGCGTTGATGGGGCAGGGGGAGCTACGGGCTATGGCTACACCTTC.

CDR3 bases: TGTGCCAGCAGCTTGGATCACGGCCAAGAGACCCAGTACTTC. It codes for CASSLDHGQETQYF. This chain links TRBV5-4 with TRBJ2-5; D not certain. V dropped 0 bases and J dropped 1 base, with 7 bases sitting between them. The CDR3 loop spans 14 amino acids. Germline CDR1 SGHNT, CDR2 YYREEE (reference sequence).

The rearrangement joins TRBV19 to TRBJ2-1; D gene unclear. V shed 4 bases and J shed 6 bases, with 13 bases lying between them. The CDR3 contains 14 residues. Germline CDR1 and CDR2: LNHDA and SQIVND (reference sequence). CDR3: CASSNGLARNEQFF. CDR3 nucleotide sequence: TGTGCCAGTAGTAACGGATTAGCCCGCAATGAGCAGTTCTTC.

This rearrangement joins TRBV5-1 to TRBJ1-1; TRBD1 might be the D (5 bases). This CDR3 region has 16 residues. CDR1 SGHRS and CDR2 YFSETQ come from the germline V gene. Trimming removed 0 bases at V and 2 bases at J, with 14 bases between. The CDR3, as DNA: TGCGCCAGCAGCTTGGAGTTGGGGGGAGGAAACACTGAAGCTTTCTTT. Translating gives CASSLELGGGNTEAFF. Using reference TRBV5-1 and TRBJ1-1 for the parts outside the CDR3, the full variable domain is KAGVTQTPRYLIKTRGQQVTLSCSPISGHRSVSWYQQTPGQGLQFLFEYFSETQRNKGNFPGRFSGRQFSNSRSEMNVSTLELGDSALYLCASSLELGGGNTEAFFGQGTRLTVV.

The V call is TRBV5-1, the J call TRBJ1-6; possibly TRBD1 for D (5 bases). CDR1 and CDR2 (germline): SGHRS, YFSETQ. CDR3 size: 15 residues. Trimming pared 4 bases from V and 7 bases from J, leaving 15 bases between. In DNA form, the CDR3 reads TGCGCCAGCAGCCCATTCGGGGCGGGAAATTCACCCCTCCACTTT. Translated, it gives CASSPFGAGNSPLHF.

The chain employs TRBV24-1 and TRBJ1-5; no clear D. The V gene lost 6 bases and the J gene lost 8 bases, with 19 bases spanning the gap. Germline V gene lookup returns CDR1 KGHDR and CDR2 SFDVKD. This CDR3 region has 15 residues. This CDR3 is CATSTGPSTLKPQHF. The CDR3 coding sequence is TGTGCCACCAGTACTGGTCCCTCTACTCTGAAGCCCCAGCATTTT.

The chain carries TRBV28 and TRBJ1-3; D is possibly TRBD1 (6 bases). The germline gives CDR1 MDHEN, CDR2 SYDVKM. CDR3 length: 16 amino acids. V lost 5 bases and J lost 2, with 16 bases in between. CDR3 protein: CASSPTGNLAGNTIYF. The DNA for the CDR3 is TGTGCCAGCAGTCCAACAGGGAATCTAGCTGGAAACACCATATATTTT. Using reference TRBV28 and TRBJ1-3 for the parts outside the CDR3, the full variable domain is DVKVTQSSRYLVKRTGEKVFLECVQDMDHENMFWYRQDPGLGLRLIYFSYDVKMKEKGDIPEGYSVSREKKERFSLILESASTNQTSMYLCASSPTGNLAGNTIYFGEGSWLTVV.

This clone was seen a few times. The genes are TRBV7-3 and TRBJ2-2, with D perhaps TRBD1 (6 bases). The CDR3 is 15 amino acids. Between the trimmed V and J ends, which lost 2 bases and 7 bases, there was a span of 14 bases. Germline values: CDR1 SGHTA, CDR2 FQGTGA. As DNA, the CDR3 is TGTGCCAGCAGCTTATTAGCCCAGGGGATCGGGGAGCTGTTTTTT. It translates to CASSLLAQGIGELFF.

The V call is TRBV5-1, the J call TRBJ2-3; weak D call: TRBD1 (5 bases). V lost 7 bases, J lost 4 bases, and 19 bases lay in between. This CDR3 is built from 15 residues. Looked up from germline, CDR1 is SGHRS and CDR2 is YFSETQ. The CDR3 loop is CASGLTGYGADTQYF. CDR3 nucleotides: TGCGCCAGCGGTCTAACAGGTTATGGAGCAGATACGCAGTATTTT. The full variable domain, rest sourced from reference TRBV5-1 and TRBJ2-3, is KAGVTQTPRYLIKTRGQQVTLSCSPISGHRSVSWYQQTPGQGLQFLFEYFSETQRNKGNFPGRFSGRQFSNSRSEMNVSTLELGDSALYLCASGLTGYGADTQYFGPGTRLTVL.

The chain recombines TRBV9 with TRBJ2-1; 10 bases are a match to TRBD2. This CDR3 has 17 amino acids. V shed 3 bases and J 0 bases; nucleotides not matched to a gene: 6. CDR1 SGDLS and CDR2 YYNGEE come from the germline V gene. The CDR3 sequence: CASSGTSGDSSYNEQFF. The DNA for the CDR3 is TGTGCCAGCAGCGGGACTAGCGGAGACAGCTCCTACAATGAGCAGTTCTTC.

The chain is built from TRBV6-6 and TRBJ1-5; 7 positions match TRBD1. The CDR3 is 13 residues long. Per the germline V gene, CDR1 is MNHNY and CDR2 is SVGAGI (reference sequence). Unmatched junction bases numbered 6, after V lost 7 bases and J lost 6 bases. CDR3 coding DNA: TGTGCCAGCATAGACAGGGATAGTCAGCCCCAGCATTTT. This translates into CASIDRDSQPQHF.

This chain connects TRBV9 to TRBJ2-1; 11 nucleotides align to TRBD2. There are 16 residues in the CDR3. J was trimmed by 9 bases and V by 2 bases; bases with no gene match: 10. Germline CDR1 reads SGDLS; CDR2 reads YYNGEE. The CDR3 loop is CASSVLLAGGPGEQFF. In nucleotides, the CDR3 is TGTGCCAGCAGCGTTCTATTAGCGGGGGGGCCGGGTGAGCAGTTCTTC.

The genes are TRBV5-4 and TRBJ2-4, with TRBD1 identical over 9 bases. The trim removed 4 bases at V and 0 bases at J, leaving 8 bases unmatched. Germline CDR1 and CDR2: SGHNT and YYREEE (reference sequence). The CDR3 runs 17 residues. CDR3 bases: TGTGCCAGCAGCGTTGGACAGGGGAGGGGAGCCAAAAACATTCAGTACTTC. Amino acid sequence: CASSVGQGRGAKNIQYF.

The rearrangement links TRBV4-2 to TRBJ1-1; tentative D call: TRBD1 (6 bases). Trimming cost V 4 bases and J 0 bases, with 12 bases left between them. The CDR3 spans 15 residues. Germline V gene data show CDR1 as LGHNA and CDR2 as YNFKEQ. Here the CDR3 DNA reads TGTGCCAGCAGCCCATCCGGGACATTGAACACTGAAGCTTTCTTT. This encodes CASSPSGTLNTEAFF.

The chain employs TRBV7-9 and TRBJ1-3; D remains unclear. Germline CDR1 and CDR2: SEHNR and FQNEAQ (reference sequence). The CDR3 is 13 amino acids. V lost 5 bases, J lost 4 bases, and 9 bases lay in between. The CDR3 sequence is CASSRGEGNTIYF. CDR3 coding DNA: TGTGCCAGCAGCCGTGGGGAGGGAAACACCATATATTTT.

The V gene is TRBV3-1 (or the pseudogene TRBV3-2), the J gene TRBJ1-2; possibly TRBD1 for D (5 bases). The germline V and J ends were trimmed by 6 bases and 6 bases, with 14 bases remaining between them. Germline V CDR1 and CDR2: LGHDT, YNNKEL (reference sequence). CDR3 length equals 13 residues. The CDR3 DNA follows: TGTGCCAGCAGTCAATTTCCAGGGAATGGCTACACCTTC. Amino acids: CASSQFPGNGYTF.

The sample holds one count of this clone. This chain's CDR3 is CAWTGGLDNYGYTF. DNA of the CDR3: TGTGCCTGGACAGGGGGATTAGACAACTATGGCTACACCTTC. This chain joins TRBV30 and TRBJ1-2; TRBD1 aligns across 7 bases. Germline values: CDR1 GTSNPN, CDR2 SVGIG (reference sequence). The V and J ends lost 4 bases and 2 bases, in that order; junction bases with no gene match: 7. CDR3 size: 14 residues.

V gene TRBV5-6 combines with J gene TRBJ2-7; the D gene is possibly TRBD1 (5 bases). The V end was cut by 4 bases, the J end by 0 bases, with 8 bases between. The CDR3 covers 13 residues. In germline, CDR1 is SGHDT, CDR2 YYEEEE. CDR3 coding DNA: TGTGCCAGCAGCCAGACAGCCTCCTACGAGCAGTACTTC. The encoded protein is CASSQTASYEQYF.

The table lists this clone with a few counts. The CDR3 sequence is CATSRDTQETQYF. CDR3 bases: TGTGCCACCAGCAGAGATACTCAAGAGACCCAGTACTTC. The chain recombines TRBV15 with TRBJ2-5; D gene ambiguous. CDR3 length: 13 residues. Deletions cut 0 bases from V and 2 bases from J, with 4 bases between. Germline CDR1 reads LNHNV; CDR2 reads YYDKDF (reference sequence).

CDR3 DNA: TGTGCCAGCTCACCACCGGGAGAACAGCCCCAGCATTTT. It yields the protein CASSPPGEQPQHF. The chain joins TRBV18 to TRBJ1-5; D uncertain. The V end lost 0 bases, the J end lost 7 bases, and 7 bases lay between the germline ends. Germline V gene data show CDR1 as KGHSH and CDR2 as LQKENI. This CDR3 region has 13 residues.

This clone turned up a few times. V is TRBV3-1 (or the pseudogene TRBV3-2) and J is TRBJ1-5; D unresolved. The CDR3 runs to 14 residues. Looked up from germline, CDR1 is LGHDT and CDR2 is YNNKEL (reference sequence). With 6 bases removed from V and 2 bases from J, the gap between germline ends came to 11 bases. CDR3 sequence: CASSLGAGNQPQHF. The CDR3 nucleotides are TGTGCCAGCAGTTTAGGCGCGGGCAATCAGCCCCAGCATTTT.

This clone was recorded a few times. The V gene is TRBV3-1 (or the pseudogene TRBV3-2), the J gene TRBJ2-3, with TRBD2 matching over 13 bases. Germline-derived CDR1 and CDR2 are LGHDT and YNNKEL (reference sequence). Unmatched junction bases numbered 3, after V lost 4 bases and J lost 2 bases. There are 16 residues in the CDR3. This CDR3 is CASSRTSGGITDTQYF. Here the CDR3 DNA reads TGTGCCAGCAGCCGGACTAGCGGGGGCATCACAGATACGCAGTATTTT.